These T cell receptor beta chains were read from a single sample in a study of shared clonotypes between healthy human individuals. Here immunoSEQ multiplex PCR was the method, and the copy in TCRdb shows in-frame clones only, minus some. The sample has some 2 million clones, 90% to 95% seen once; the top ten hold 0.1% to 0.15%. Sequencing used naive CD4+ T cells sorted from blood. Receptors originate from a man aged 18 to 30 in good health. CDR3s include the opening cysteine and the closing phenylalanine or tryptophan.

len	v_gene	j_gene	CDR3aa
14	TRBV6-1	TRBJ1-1	CASRSWGRGPEAFF
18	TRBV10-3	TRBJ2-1	CAISEIGTSGSGNNEQFF
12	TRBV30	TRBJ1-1	CAWSGGHTEAFF
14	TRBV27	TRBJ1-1	CASSLNSMNTEAFF
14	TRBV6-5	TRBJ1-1	CATMNSGSGTEAFF
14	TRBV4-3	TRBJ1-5	CASSQDYGNQPQHF
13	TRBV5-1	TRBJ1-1	CASSLGGAAEAFF
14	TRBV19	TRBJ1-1	CASQKQGVNTEAFF
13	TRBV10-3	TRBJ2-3	CAISYAPTDTQYF
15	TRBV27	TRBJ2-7	CASRSGTSGPPEQYF
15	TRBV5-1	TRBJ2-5	CASSLAGFSGETQYF
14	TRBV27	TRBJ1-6	CASSLDREGSPLHF
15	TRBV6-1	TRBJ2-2	CASSEVYGNTGELFF
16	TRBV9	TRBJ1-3	CASSAERQGARNTIYF
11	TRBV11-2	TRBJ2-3	CASSLNSVGYF
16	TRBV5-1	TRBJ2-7	CASSLGGSGPSYEQYF
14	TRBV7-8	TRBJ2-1	CASSRVGSYNEQFF
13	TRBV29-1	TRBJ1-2	CSVEDERNYGYTF
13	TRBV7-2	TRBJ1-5	CASSPDMRLPQHF
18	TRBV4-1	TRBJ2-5	CASSQDGDSGRAGETQYF
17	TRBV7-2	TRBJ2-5	CASSPRPRGSLQETQYF
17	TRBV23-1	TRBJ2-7	CASSQAPRGGGSYEQYF
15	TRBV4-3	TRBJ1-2	CASSPSVGDTGGYTF
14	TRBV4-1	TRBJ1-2	CASSPTWANYGYTF
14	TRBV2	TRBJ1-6	CASRPDGSRVALHF
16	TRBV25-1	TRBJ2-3	CASSESVRTLTDTQYF
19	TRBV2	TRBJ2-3	CASRRGLAGGPGGTDTQYF